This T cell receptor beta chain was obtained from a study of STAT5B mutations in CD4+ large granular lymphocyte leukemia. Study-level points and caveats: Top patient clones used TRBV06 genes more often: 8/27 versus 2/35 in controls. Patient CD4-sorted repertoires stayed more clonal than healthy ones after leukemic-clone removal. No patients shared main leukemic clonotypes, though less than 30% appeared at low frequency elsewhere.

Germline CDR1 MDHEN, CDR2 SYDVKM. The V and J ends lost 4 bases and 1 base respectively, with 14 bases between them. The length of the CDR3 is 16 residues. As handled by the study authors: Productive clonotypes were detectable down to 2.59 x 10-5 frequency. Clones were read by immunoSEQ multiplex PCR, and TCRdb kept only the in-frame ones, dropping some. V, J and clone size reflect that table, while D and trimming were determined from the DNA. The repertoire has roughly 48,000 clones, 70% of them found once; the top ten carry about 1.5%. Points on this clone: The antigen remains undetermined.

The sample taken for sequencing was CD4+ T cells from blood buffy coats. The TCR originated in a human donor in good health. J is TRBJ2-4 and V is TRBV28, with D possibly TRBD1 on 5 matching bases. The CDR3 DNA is TGTGCCAGCAGTTCAACAGGCCCCAGCGCCAAAAACATTCAGTACTTC. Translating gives CASSSTGPSAKNIQYF.